These T cell receptor beta chains were read from a single sample in a study of vaccination effects on CD4 cells after COVID-19. The table came from immunoSEQ multiplex PCR; TCRdb's copy has only in-frame clones and leaves some out. This sample has fewer than 30,000 clones; 65% to 75% occur once, and the top ten carry roughly a tenth. No antigen has been identified for these receptors. Sequencing was performed on CD4+ T cells from PBMCs cultured with SARS-CoV-2 spike peptides, taken before COVID-19 vaccination. Source of these receptors: a human donor who received a COVID-19 vaccine. Both conserved end residues are part of each CDR3. Each record gives: J gene, V gene, clone size, D gene, CDR3 DNA, CDR3 protein. A D gene is named only where the DNA matches it firmly. Clone size is not always given. Where it is, it says once, few, many or a class for expanded clones.

J: TRBJ1-1; V: TRBV7-2; size: NA; D: NA; DNA: TGTGCCAGCAGCTTCAGGGGCGGTGAAGCTTTCTTT; CDR3: CASSFRGGEAFF
J: TRBJ1-1; V: TRBV5-6; size: NA; D: TRBD1; DNA: TGTGCCAGCAGTTTGGGGACAGGGAGCGGTGAAGCTTTCTTT; CDR3: CASSLGTGSGEAFF
J: TRBJ2-7; V: TRBV6-5; size: NA; D: NA; DNA: TGTGCCAGCAGCGGGTACTACGAGCAGTACTTC; CDR3: CASSGYYEQYF
J: TRBJ2-5; V: TRBV4-1; size: once; D: NA; DNA: TGCGCCAGCAGCCAAGCGCGGACTGACGGGGAGACCCAGTACTTC; CDR3: CASSQARTDGETQYF
J: TRBJ2-7; V: TRBV14; size: NA; D: TRBD2; DNA: TGTGCCAGCAGCTACGGACTAGCGGGACCCTACGAGCAGTACTTC; CDR3: CASSYGLAGPYEQYF
J: TRBJ1-6; V: TRBV30; size: NA; D: NA; DNA: TGTGCCTGGGGGAAAACAGGGTGGAATTCACCCCTCCACTTT; CDR3: CAWGKTGWNSPLHF
J: TRBJ2-1; V: TRBV9; size: NA; D: NA; DNA: TGTGCCAGCAGCGTAGTGTCGAAAAATGAGCAGTTCTTC; CDR3: CASSVVSKNEQFF
J: TRBJ1-2; V: TRBV2; size: NA; D: TRBD1; DNA: TGTGCCAGCAGTGAGGGACAGGGCGATGGCTACACCTTC; CDR3: CASSEGQGDGYTF
J: TRBJ1-2; V: TRBV3-1/TRBV3-2; size: NA; D: TRBD1; DNA: TGTGCCAGCAGCCAAGATCTGACAGGGCATGGCTACACCTTC; CDR3: CASSQDLTGHGYTF
J: TRBJ2-1; V: TRBV5-8; size: NA; D: TRBD2; DNA: TGTGCCAGCAGGGATTCAATAGCGGGGGGATACAATGAGCAGTTCTTC; CDR3: CASRDSIAGGYNEQFF
J: TRBJ2-1; V: TRBV25-1; size: NA; D: NA; DNA: TGTGCCTCACCTACGCGGCTAGACCAAGGGGATGAGCAGTTCTTC; CDR3: CASPTRLDQGDEQFF
J: TRBJ1-2; V: TRBV6-5; size: few; D: NA; DNA: TGTGCCAGCAGATACCAGGCCAACTATGGCTACACCTTC; CDR3: CASRYQANYGYTF
J: TRBJ2-1; V: TRBV3-1/TRBV3-2; size: NA; D: NA; DNA: TGTGCCAGCAGCCAACAGAGCTCCTACAATGAGCAGTTCTTC; CDR3: CASSQQSSYNEQFF
J: TRBJ2-1; V: TRBV5-1; size: NA; D: TRBD2; DNA: TGCGCCAGCAGCTTCGGATCTAGCGGGAGGGGGGTCGATGAGCAGTTCTTC; CDR3: CASSFGSSGRGVDEQFF
J: TRBJ1-2; V: TRBV6-2/TRBV6-3; size: few; D: NA; DNA: TGTGCCAGCAGTCGACAGAACTATGGCTACACCTTC; CDR3: CASSRQNYGYTF
J: TRBJ1-2; V: TRBV19; size: NA; D: NA; DNA: TGTGCCAGTAGTAGTGCCAGGGGCTATGGCTACACCTTC; CDR3: CASSSARGYGYTF
J: TRBJ1-5; V: TRBV19; size: few; D: NA; DNA: TGTGCCAGTAGTATGAGTCAGAATCAGCCCCAGCATTTT; CDR3: CASSMSQNQPQHF
J: TRBJ1-4; V: TRBV6-6; size: few; D: NA; DNA: TGTGCCAGCAGTCGTTTTGGACACGCGGCAACTAATGAAAAACTGTTTTTT; CDR3: CASSRFGHAATNEKLFF
J: TRBJ1-1; V: TRBV5-1; size: NA; D: TRBD1; DNA: TGCGCCAGCAGTCAATTGGGGACAGGTTTGAACACTGAAGCTTTCTTT; CDR3: CASSQLGTGLNTEAFF
J: TRBJ2-3; V: TRBV2; size: NA; D: NA; DNA: TGTGCCAGCAGTGTCGACTACCAGACTTCAGATACGCAGTATTTT; CDR3: CASSVDYQTSDTQYF
J: TRBJ1-6; V: TRBV29-1; size: few; D: TRBD1; DNA: TGCAGCGTTCGATGGCAGGGGGCAAGTTCACCCCTCCACTTT; CDR3: CSVRWQGASSPLHF
J: TRBJ1-1; V: TRBV6-5; size: NA; D: NA; DNA: TGTGCCAGCAGCCGTGGGACATTGAACACTGAAGCTTTCTTT; CDR3: CASSRGTLNTEAFF